The 9 T cell receptor beta chains below come from one sample, sequenced in a study of cytomegalovirus exposure and HLA in healthy donors. PCR was performed using 60 Vbeta and 13 Jbeta primers. Profiled with immunoSEQ multiplex PCR; TCRdb holds only in-frame clones, not every one. The sample has nearly 300,000 clones, roughly 89% seen once. Sequencing used PBMCs. These receptors were obtained from a man aged 40-55 years in good health and CMV-seropositive.

The rearrangement joins TRBV2 to TRBJ1-2; D is uncertain. Per the germline V gene, CDR1 is SNHLY and CDR2 is FYNNEI. Trimming took off 8 bases at V and 8 bases at J, with 15 bases between the two ends. The CDR3 runs 12 residues. CDR3: CASLREGPGYTF. The CDR3 coding sequence is TGTGCCAGCCTGAGGGAAGGGCCCGGCTACACCTTC. The full variable domain, in which reference TRBV2 and TRBJ1-2 provide the parts outside the CDR3, is EPEVTQTPSHQVTQMGQEVILRCVPISNHLYFYWYRQILGQKVEFLVSFYNNEISEKSEIFDDQFSVERPDGSNFTLKIRSTKLEDSAMYFCASLREGPGYTFGSGTRLTVV.

V is TRBV7-9 and J is TRBJ2-3; unclear D gene. V was shortened by 2 bases and J by 2 bases, with 14 bases between the two germline ends. Germline V gene sequence: CDR1 SEHNR, CDR2 FQNEAQ (reference sequence). The length of the CDR3 is 16 residues. CDR3 sequence reads: CASSLYSLDITDTQYF. CDR3 nucleotide sequence: TGTGCCAGCAGCTTATACAGTTTAGACATCACAGATACGCAGTATTTT.

This clone was found a few times. This specimen includes other DNA sequences encoding the same CDR3. V usage is TRBV7-9 and J usage is TRBJ1-5, with TRBD1 as a possible D gene (5 bases). Trimming stripped 3 bases from V and 3 bases from J, with 9 bases between. Germline CDR1 SEHNR, CDR2 FQNEAQ (reference sequence). The CDR3 has 14 amino acids. CDR3 DNA: TGTGCCAGCAGCTTGGGGGGTTACAATCAGCCCCAGCATTTT. It codes for CASSLGGYNQPQHF. The full variable domain, in which reference TRBV7-9 and TRBJ1-5 provide the parts outside the CDR3, is DTGVSQNPRHKITKRGQNVTFRCDPISEHNRLYWYRQTLGQGPEFLTYFQNEAQLEKSRLLSDRFSAERPKGSFSTLEIQRTEQGDSAMYLCASSLGGYNQPQHFGDGTRLSIL.

This sequence joins TRBV9 and TRBJ2-7; D is possibly TRBD2 (6 bases). CDR1 SGDLS and CDR2 YYNGEE come from the germline V gene. V was pared by 4 bases and J by 0 bases, with 11 bases between. This CDR3 comprises 14 residues. CDR3 protein: CASSPEGSSYEQYF. CDR3 bases: TGTGCCAGCAGCCCGGAGGGCTCCTCCTACGAGCAGTACTTC.

This chain links TRBV2 with TRBJ2-1; 10 positions agree with TRBD1. This CDR3 contains 14 residues. Trimming cost V 4 bases and J 5 bases; bases outside gene matches: 2. CDR1 and CDR2 (germline): SNHLY, FYNNEI. CDR3 nucleotide sequence: TGTGCCAGCAGTGGGGACAGGGGTCACAATGAGCAGTTCTTC. Translating it yields CASSGDRGHNEQFF.

J is TRBJ2-1 and V is TRBV5-4; 10 bases agree with TRBD2. With V trimmed by 1 base and J by 7 bases, 8 bases remained unmatched. The germline gives CDR1 SGHNT, CDR2 YYREEE (reference sequence). The CDR3 is made up of 16 amino acids. The CDR3 spells CASSLSRLAGENEQFF. For the CDR3, the DNA is TGTGCCAGCAGCTTGAGTCGCCTAGCGGGAGAAAATGAGCAGTTCTTC.

The chain couples TRBV28 to TRBJ2-6, with 7 bases identical to TRBD1. In germline, CDR1 is MDHEN, CDR2 SYDVKM. CDR3 length: 17 amino acids. Trimming cost V 5 bases and J 0 bases; bases outside gene matches: 7. Here the CDR3 DNA reads TGTGCCAGCAGTGAGACAGGGACCCTCTCTGGGGCCAACGTCCTGACTTTC. This gives the protein CASSETGTLSGANVLTF.

The chain is built from TRBV6-1 and TRBJ2-7; D gene ambiguous. The CDR3 contains 11 residues. Trimming removed 4 bases at V and 2 bases at J, with 3 bases between. In germline, CDR1 is MNHNS, CDR2 SASEGT. The CDR3 loop is CASSAAYEQYF. In DNA, the CDR3 is TGTGCCAGCAGTGCGGCCTACGAGCAGTACTTC.

This clone was found a few times. This chain uses TRBV6-5 with TRBJ1-2; TRBD1 might be the D (6 bases). This CDR3 is built from 13 residues. The V gene's germline CDR1 is MNHEY and CDR2 SVGAGI. V was shortened by 5 bases and J by 7 bases, with 14 bases between the two germline ends. For the CDR3, the DNA is TGTGCCAGCAGTAGTCAGGGGCGTGGTGGCTACACCTTC. It is translated as CASSSQGRGGYTF.